This T cell receptor beta chain was documented in a study of blood T cell repertoires in COVID-19. Study information: Samples taken during acute and convalescent COVID-19 were collected in the United States, Italy and Spain. In each case, the material was cDNA or gDNA derived from T cells, B-cell-depleted T cells, or PBMCs.

Per the study methods: Amplifying reference gene primers gave estimates of nucleated cell counts. Sequencing was performed with immunoSEQ multiplex PCR; in TCRdb, only in-frame clones are kept and a portion is missing. Clone size and the V and J calls come from that table; the DNA yielded D and trimming. The data contain approximately 220,000 clones, around 82% of them singletons. The sequenced material came from peripheral blood. The origin of this receptor is a woman aged 65 to 85 with acute or convalescent COVID-19.

CDR3 sequence (DNA): TGCGCCAGCAGCCAAGGACAGGGTGGGATCGACTATGGCTACACCTTC. Encoded protein: CASSQGQGGIDYGYTF. This chain links TRBV4-1 with TRBJ1-2; 7 bases are shared with TRBD1. Per the germline V gene, CDR1 is MGHRA and CDR2 is YSYEKL. V lost 1 base, J lost 3 bases, and 8 bases stayed unmatched. This CDR3 has 16 amino acids.